The rows below give T cell receptor beta chains drawn from one sample of a study of cytomegalovirus exposure and HLA in healthy donors. The assay was immunoSEQ multiplex PCR, and TCRdb's table has in-frame clones only and misses some. The sample holds 150,000 or so clones, 70% to 90% seen once. Sequencing was performed on PBMCs. All receptors come from a young woman in good health and CMV-seronegative. The CDR3 runs from the conserved cysteine through the conserved F or W. Each record gives: CDR3 protein, CDR3 DNA, clone size, D gene, V gene, J gene. D genes are given only for firm matches. Where a row states a size, it is once, few, many or the class of an expanded clone; other rows omit it.

CDR3 protein: CASSRRLEAFF; CDR3 DNA: TGTGCCAGCAGCCGAAGACTTGAAGCTTTCTTT; clone size: few; D gene: -; V gene: TRBV5-6; J gene: TRBJ1-1
CDR3 protein: CATSSGRGYEQYF; CDR3 DNA: TGTGCCACCAGCAGCGGCAGGGGCTACGAGCAGTACTTC; clone size: -; D gene: -; V gene: TRBV15; J gene: TRBJ2-7
CDR3 protein: CASSQASSETSAYEQYF; CDR3 DNA: TGCGCCAGCAGCCAAGCCTCGAGTGAGACTAGCGCCTACGAGCAGTACTTC; clone size: -; D gene: TRBD2; V gene: TRBV4-1; J gene: TRBJ2-7
CDR3 protein: CASSLRRGNTGELFF; CDR3 DNA: TGTGCCAGCAGCTTAAGGCGGGGCAACACCGGGGAGCTGTTTTTT; clone size: -; D gene: -; V gene: TRBV11-3; J gene: TRBJ2-2
CDR3 protein: CASSAGQGGTYEQYF; CDR3 DNA: TGTGCCAGCAGCGCCGGACAGGGAGGGACCTACGAGCAGTACTTC; clone size: -; D gene: -; V gene: TRBV7-6; J gene: TRBJ2-7
CDR3 protein: CASSLVAGTEQYF; CDR3 DNA: TGTGCCAGCAGCTTAGTAGCGGGAACCGAGCAGTACTTC; clone size: -; D gene: TRBD2; V gene: TRBV11-3; J gene: TRBJ2-7
CDR3 protein: CASSLRRQETQYF; CDR3 DNA: TGTGCCAGCAGCTTGAGGCGTCAAGAGACCCAGTACTTC; clone size: -; D gene: -; V gene: TRBV7-6; J gene: TRBJ2-5
CDR3 protein: CASSSVEAGVPYEQYF; CDR3 DNA: TGTGCCAGCAGCTCGGTCGAAGCGGGAGTACCCTACGAGCAGTACTTC; clone size: -; D gene: TRBD2; V gene: TRBV5-4; J gene: TRBJ2-7
CDR3 protein: CASSYSYRGRGNTIYF; CDR3 DNA: TGTGCCAGCAGCTACTCTTACAGGGGGCGAGGAAACACCATATATTTT; clone size: -; D gene: TRBD1; V gene: TRBV5-6; J gene: TRBJ1-3
CDR3 protein: CASLRGGKNQPQHF; CDR3 DNA: TGTGCCAGCCTCCGGGGGGGCAAGAATCAGCCCCAGCATTTT; clone size: -; D gene: -; V gene: TRBV28; J gene: TRBJ1-5
CDR3 protein: CASSKEVMWTSGYTF; CDR3 DNA: TGTGCCAGCAGCAAAGAGGTGATGTGGACAAGCGGCTACACCTTC; clone size: -; D gene: -; V gene: TRBV21-1; J gene: TRBJ1-2
CDR3 protein: CASSINRVEQFF; CDR3 DNA: TGTGCCAGCAGTATAAACCGAGTTGAGCAGTTCTTC; clone size: once; D gene: -; V gene: TRBV25-1; J gene: TRBJ2-1
CDR3 protein: CASSFSGQDFEAFF; CDR3 DNA: TGTGCCAGCAGTTTTTCGGGACAGGACTTTGAAGCTTTCTTT; clone size: -; D gene: TRBD1; V gene: TRBV28; J gene: TRBJ1-1
CDR3 protein: CASSTGTAYSLRGNTIYF; CDR3 DNA: TGCGCCAGCAGCACCGGGACAGCCTATTCCTTGAGGGGAAACACCATATATTTT; clone size: -; D gene: TRBD1; V gene: TRBV5-1; J gene: TRBJ1-3
CDR3 protein: CASSARPEPAYEQYF; CDR3 DNA: TGTGCCAGCAGCGCTAGACCGGAGCCGGCCTACGAGCAGTACTTC; clone size: -; D gene: -; V gene: TRBV7-8; J gene: TRBJ2-7
CDR3 protein: CAIRGGQVIMGDEQFF; CDR3 DNA: TGTGCCATCAGGGGGGGACAGGTAATCATGGGGGATGAGCAGTTCTTC; clone size: -; D gene: TRBD1; V gene: TRBV10-3; J gene: TRBJ2-1
CDR3 protein: CATSRGRHGSYEQYF; CDR3 DNA: TGTGCCACCAGCAGAGGTCGTCACGGCTCCTACGAGCAGTACTTC; clone size: once; D gene: -; V gene: TRBV15; J gene: TRBJ2-7
CDR3 protein: CASSDAGGADTQYF; CDR3 DNA: TGTGCCAGTAGTGACGCGGGAGGCGCAGATACGCAGTATTTT; clone size: -; D gene: TRBD2; V gene: TRBV19; J gene: TRBJ2-3
CDR3 protein: CATAEGLSNTEAFF; CDR3 DNA: TGTGCCACCGCAGAGGGACTCTCGAACACTGAAGCTTTCTTT; clone size: -; D gene: -; V gene: TRBV28; J gene: TRBJ1-1
CDR3 protein: CASSLGTPEGKTQYF; CDR3 DNA: TGTGCCAGCAGTTTAGGGACCCCGGAGGGAAAGACCCAGTACTTC; clone size: -; D gene: -; V gene: TRBV27; J gene: TRBJ2-5
CDR3 protein: CASRFRVNTEAFF; CDR3 DNA: TGTGCCAGCCGGTTCAGGGTGAACACTGAAGCTTTCTTT; clone size: -; D gene: -; V gene: TRBV2; J gene: TRBJ1-1
CDR3 protein: CASSFQVGETGNTIYF; CDR3 DNA: TGTGCCAGCAGCTTCCAAGTTGGGGAGACTGGAAACACCATATATTTT; clone size: -; D gene: -; V gene: TRBV7-2; J gene: TRBJ1-3
CDR3 protein: CASTSGAQGALGYGYTF; CDR3 DNA: TGTGCCAGTACAAGCGGAGCCCAGGGGGCGCTTGGCTATGGCTACACCTTC; clone size: -; D gene: TRBD1; V gene: TRBV19; J gene: TRBJ1-2
CDR3 protein: CASRMGRSSGNTIYF; CDR3 DNA: TGTGCCAGCAGGATGGGCAGAAGCTCTGGAAACACCATATATTTT; clone size: -; D gene: -; V gene: TRBV6-1; J gene: TRBJ1-3
CDR3 protein: CASSVGGLGSYNEQFF; CDR3 DNA: TGTGCCAGCAGCGTAGGGGGACTAGGCTCCTACAATGAGCAGTTCTTC; clone size: -; D gene: TRBD2; V gene: TRBV9; J gene: TRBJ2-1
CDR3 protein: CASSYSGREPHYEQYF; CDR3 DNA: TGTGCCAGCAGTTACTCGGGGAGGGAGCCTCATTACGAGCAGTACTTC; clone size: -; D gene: TRBD2; V gene: TRBV6-6; J gene: TRBJ2-7
CDR3 protein: CASSLAGGRAGPQETQYF; CDR3 DNA: TGTGCCAGCAGCTTAGCGGGGGGGCGGGCGGGACCCCAAGAGACCCAGTACTTC; clone size: -; D gene: TRBD2; V gene: TRBV11-2; J gene: TRBJ2-5
CDR3 protein: CASSVSGSYNEQFF; CDR3 DNA: TGTGCCAGCAGTGTCAGCGGCTCCTACAATGAGCAGTTCTTC; clone size: few; D gene: -; V gene: TRBV6-4; J gene: TRBJ2-1
CDR3 protein: CASRNQNLGQAFSGNTIYF; CDR3 DNA: TGTGCCAGTAGAAACCAAAATCTGGGACAGGCCTTCTCTGGAAACACCATATATTTT; clone size: -; D gene: TRBD1; V gene: TRBV19; J gene: TRBJ1-3
CDR3 protein: CASSSTGSDTGELFF; CDR3 DNA: TGTGCCAGCAGCTCGACAGGGTCTGACACCGGGGAGCTGTTTTTT; clone size: -; D gene: TRBD1; V gene: TRBV7-2; J gene: TRBJ2-2
CDR3 protein: CASRDSGRATDTQYF; CDR3 DNA: TGTGCCAGCAGGGATAGCGGGAGGGCCACAGATACGCAGTATTTT; clone size: -; D gene: TRBD2; V gene: TRBV6-6; J gene: TRBJ2-3
CDR3 protein: CASSVTGMQETQYF; CDR3 DNA: TGTGCCAGCAGCGTGACAGGGATGCAAGAGACCCAGTACTTC; clone size: -; D gene: TRBD1; V gene: TRBV9; J gene: TRBJ2-5
CDR3 protein: CASSGGLSSSYNEQFF; CDR3 DNA: TGCGCCAGCAGCGGCGGACTTTCTAGCTCCTACAATGAGCAGTTCTTC; clone size: -; D gene: -; V gene: TRBV5-1; J gene: TRBJ2-1
CDR3 protein: CATSRARGLAAGGSYNEQFF; CDR3 DNA: TGTGCCACCAGCAGAGCAAGGGGACTAGCAGCCGGGGGCTCCTACAATGAGCAGTTCTTC; clone size: -; D gene: TRBD2; V gene: TRBV15; J gene: TRBJ2-1
CDR3 protein: CAISKNLNTEAFF; CDR3 DNA: TGTGCCATCAGCAAGAACTTGAACACTGAAGCTTTCTTT; clone size: -; D gene: -; V gene: TRBV10-3; J gene: TRBJ1-1
CDR3 protein: CASSDRVSFQPQHF; CDR3 DNA: TGTGCCAGCAGTGACAGGGTAAGCTTTCAGCCCCAGCATTTT; clone size: -; D gene: TRBD1; V gene: TRBV6-6; J gene: TRBJ1-5
CDR3 protein: CATSRPGARTEAFF; CDR3 DNA: TGTGCCACCAGCAGACCAGGGGCTCGGACTGAAGCTTTCTTT; clone size: -; D gene: -; V gene: TRBV15; J gene: TRBJ1-1
CDR3 protein: CASSYMNPGMVSYEQYF; CDR3 DNA: TGTGCCAGCAGCTACATGAACCCAGGGATGGTCTCCTACGAGCAGTACTTC; clone size: -; D gene: -; V gene: TRBV5-6; J gene: TRBJ2-7
CDR3 protein: CASTIPGLMEAFF; CDR3 DNA: TGTGCCAGCACCATACCGGGTCTCATGGAAGCTTTCTTT; clone size: once; D gene: -; V gene: TRBV28; J gene: TRBJ1-1
CDR3 protein: CSASTNEAFF; CDR3 DNA: TGCAGTGCATCTACTAATGAAGCTTTCTTT; clone size: -; D gene: -; V gene: TRBV20-1; J gene: TRBJ1-1